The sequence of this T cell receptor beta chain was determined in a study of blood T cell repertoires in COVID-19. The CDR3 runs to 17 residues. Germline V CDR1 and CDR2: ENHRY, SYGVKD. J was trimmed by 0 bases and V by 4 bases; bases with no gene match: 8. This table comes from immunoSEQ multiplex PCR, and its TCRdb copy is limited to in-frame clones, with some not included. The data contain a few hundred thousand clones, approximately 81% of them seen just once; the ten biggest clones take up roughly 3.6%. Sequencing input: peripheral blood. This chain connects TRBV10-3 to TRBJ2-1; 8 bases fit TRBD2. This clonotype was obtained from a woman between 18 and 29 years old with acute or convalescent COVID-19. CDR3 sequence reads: CAISGGISGASYNEQFF. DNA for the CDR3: TGTGCCATCAGTGGGGGAATTAGCGGGGCCTCCTACAATGAGCAGTTCTTC.